Below are 22 T cell receptor beta chains sequenced from a single sample in a study of human CD8 memory T cell subsets. Production of TCR beta libraries used UMI-labeled 5' RACE as the method. Each CDR3 protein gets one entry in TCRdb, which reprocessed the 5' RACE reads and gives no DNA. The sample is made up of approximately 10,000 distinct CDR3 sequences, and the top ten hold about a tenth of it. Source material: CD8+ stem-like memory T cells (TSCM and TCM) sorted from PBMCs. The subset denotes: stem-like memory CD8 T cells (TSTEM), CCR7+ PD-1- TIGIT-. These TCRs come from a human donor in good health.

This rearrangement joins TRBV11-2 to TRBJ2-3; as DNA is missing, the TRBD1 call by TCRdb cannot be tested. CDR1 and CDR2 (germline): SGHAT, FQNNGV. The length of the CDR3 is 15 residues. The CDR3 sequence: CASSSGTRSTDTQYF.

J is TRBJ1-5 and V is TRBV30. Germline CDR1 GTSNPN, CDR2 SVGIG (reference sequence). This CDR3 has 14 amino acids. The CDR3 loop reads CAWSDPNSNQPQHF.

This clonotype is deemed medium-sized (0.01 to 0.1%) by its frequency. The chain has TRBV28 and TRBJ1-5; TCRdb proposes TRBD1, but this gene call is untestable without DNA. The CDR3 extends over 15 amino acids. Per the germline V gene, CDR1 is MDHEN and CDR2 is SYDVKM. The chain's CDR3 is CASSTGTYSNQPQHF. Full variable domain (remainder filled in from reference TRBV28 and TRBJ1-5): DVKVTQSSRYLVKRTGEKVFLECVQDMDHENMFWYRQDPGLGLRLIYFSYDVKMKEKGDIPEGYSVSREKKERFSLILESASTNQTSMYLCASSTGTYSNQPQHFGDGTRLSIL.

This clonotype counts as medium-sized by frequency. The rearrangement joins TRBV19 to TRBJ2-1; TCRdb proposes TRBD1, but this gene call is untestable without DNA. Germline lookup yields CDR1 LNHDA and CDR2 SQIVND (reference sequence). The CDR3 is 13 residues long. CDR3 amino acids: CAVGGTSYNEQFF.

J is TRBJ2-3 and V is TRBV19; TCRdb lists TRBD1, though no DNA is available to test this call. Germline CDR1 is LNHDA and CDR2 is SQIVND (reference sequence). This CDR3 is built from 14 residues. The CDR3 loop is CASSPLQGRDTQYF.

The rearrangement links TRBV20-1 to TRBJ2-2. Germline CDR1 and CDR2: DFQATT and SNEGSKA (reference sequence). The CDR3 contains 13 residues. The CDR3: CSAGHPNTGELFF.

Measured by frequency, this clonotype is medium-sized. This chain uses TRBV6-2 or TRBV6-3 with TRBJ2-2; the D gene TCRdb calls, TRBD2, cannot be checked with no DNA. This CDR3 is 14 amino acids long. The germline gives CDR1 MNHEY, CDR2 SVGEGT. This CDR3 reads CASALGLNTGELFF.

The chain combines TRBV20-1 with TRBJ2-1. CDR3 size: 12 residues. Germline-derived CDR1 and CDR2 are DFQATT and SNEGSKA (reference sequence). The CDR3 reads CSARGDGNEQFF.

This clonotype is called medium-sized based on its frequency. This chain connects TRBV4-3 to TRBJ2-6. The CDR3 is made up of 16 amino acids. The germline V gene encodes CDR1 LGHNA and CDR2 YSLEER. The CDR3 loop reads CASSQGSSPGANVLTF.

V usage is TRBV7-3 and J usage is TRBJ2-1; without DNA, the TCRdb call of TRBD1 cannot be checked. Germline lookup yields CDR1 SGHTA and CDR2 FQGTGA. This CDR3 has 15 amino acids. CDR3 region: CASSLTGGSYNEQFF.

V gene TRBV28 combines with J gene TRBJ2-3. The CDR3 is 14 amino acids. From germline, CDR1 is MDHEN and CDR2 SYDVKM. Here the CDR3 reads CASSSTSSTDTQYF.

The chain uses TRBV28 and TRBJ1-1; the D call of TRBD1 rests on TCRdb alone, since no DNA is present to check it. CDR3 size: 15 residues. CDR1 and CDR2 from the germline V gene are MDHEN and SYDVKM. CDR3 residues: CASTRTLEGRTEAFF.

This chain joins TRBV20-1 and TRBJ1-1. Germline V gives CDR1 DFQATT, CDR2 SNEGSKA (reference sequence). The CDR3 consists of 15 residues. CDR3 residues: CSATREEVANAEAFF.

V is TRBV6-2 or TRBV6-3 and J is TRBJ1-1; TCRdb selects TRBD1, and the lack of DNA leaves this call unchecked. The CDR3 contains 14 residues. Looked up from germline, CDR1 is MNHEY and CDR2 is SVGEGT. The CDR3 loop is CASSLQGAWTEAFF.

The chain carries TRBV6-5 and TRBJ2-1; the D call of TRBD2 rests on TCRdb alone, since no DNA is present to check it. The CDR3 length is 15 residues. CDR1 and CDR2 (germline): MNHEY, SVGAGI. The CDR3 loop is CASSQLAGGHNEQFF.

The V call is TRBV12-3 or TRBV12-4, the J call TRBJ2-1. The CDR3 covers 15 residues. The CDR3 loop is CASSLGVSSYNEQFF.

The chain employs TRBV28 and TRBJ2-7. CDR3 length: 13 amino acids. Germline V gene sequence: CDR1 MDHEN, CDR2 SYDVKM. The CDR3 is CASSLSPAYEQYF.

J is TRBJ2-1 and V is TRBV6-2 or TRBV6-3; no DNA is available, so the TRBD1 call from TCRdb remains unchecked. This CDR3 region has 13 residues. CDR1 is MNHEY and CDR2 is SVGEGT in the germline V gene. The CDR3 protein is CASWRGPQWEQFF.

The gene calls are TRBV24-1 and TRBJ2-1. CDR3 length equals 14 residues. Germline CDR1 reads KGHDR; CDR2 reads SFDVKD. Here the CDR3 reads CATERKDTYNEQFF.

The chain uses TRBV7-9 and TRBJ1-1; TCRdb names TRBD1, which stays unverified in the absence of DNA. The germline V gene encodes CDR1 SEHNR and CDR2 FQNEAQ (reference sequence). This CDR3 is built from 12 residues. The CDR3: CASSSRGTEAFF.

V usage is TRBV13 and J usage is TRBJ2-5; TCRdb returns TRBD2, unconfirmable since there is no DNA. The CDR3 consists of 18 residues. Germline CDR1 reads PRHDT; CDR2 reads FYEKMQ (reference sequence). The chain's CDR3 is CASSLESGLAGGQETQYF.

V usage is TRBV6-5 and J usage is TRBJ1-6; TCRdb's D gene call, TRBD1, goes unchecked for lack of DNA. The CDR3 spans 14 residues. Germline values: CDR1 MNHEY, CDR2 SVGAGI. This CDR3 is CASSYGTGGSPLHF.